The 13 T cell receptor beta chains in this list originate from one sample, sequenced in a study of blood T cells in healthy people across ages. PCR was performed a second time for 7 to 11 cycles using a sample-barcoded 5' primer and a J-beta primer mix. Each CDR3 protein gets one entry after TCRdb re-called the 5' RACE reads with MiXCR. The repertoire holds around 1,800,000 distinct CDR3 sequences, with approximately 40% as singletons. The sequenced material came from blood. Receptor source: a human donor in good health.

This clonotype was detected a few times. The genes are TRBV7-8 and TRBJ2-5; either TRBD1 or TRBD2 may fit D (5 bases each). V was pared by 5 bases and J by 6 bases, with 16 bases between. Germline V gene data show CDR1 as SGHVS and CDR2 as FQNEAQ. The length of the CDR3 is 14 residues. The CDR3 sequence is CASSPIRDPKTQYF. CDR3 bases: TGTGCCAGCAGCCCCATACGGGACCCAAAGACCCAGTACTTC. Full variable domain (missing parts from reference TRBV7-8 and TRBJ2-5): GAGVSQSPRYKVAKRGQDVALRCDPISGHVSLFWYQQALGQGPEFLTYFQNEAQLDKSGLPSDRFFAERPEGSVSTLKIQRTQQEDSAVYLCASSPIRDPKTQYFGPGTRLLVL.

J is TRBJ1-2 and V is TRBV5-1; 8 bases map to TRBD1. CDR1 SGHRS and CDR2 YFSETQ come from the germline V gene. Trimming took 4 bases from V and 4 from J; bases not matched to a gene: 9. The CDR3 runs 15 residues. The CDR3 region has the DNA TGCGCCAGCAGCCTTGACAGGGGACATGGCTATGGCTACACCTTC. Translation gives CASSLDRGHGYGYTF.

The chain has TRBV7-2 and TRBJ1-2; 8 bases map to TRBD1. The CDR3 is made up of 15 amino acids. CDR1 is SGHTA, CDR2 FQGNSA, per germline. V lost 4 bases to trimming and J lost 8 bases; unmatched junction nucleotides: 12. CDR3 amino acids: CASSSTGVLIIGYTF. The CDR3 DNA sequence: TGTGCCAGCAGCTCGACAGGGGTCCTTATTATAGGCTACACCTTC.

The chain has TRBV5-5 and TRBJ1-2; D is possibly TRBD1 (5 bases). Germline V gene sequence: CDR1 SGHKS, CDR2 YYEKEE (reference sequence). V dropped 4 bases and J dropped 7 bases, with 26 bases sitting between them. The CDR3 spans 17 residues. The CDR3 loop reads CASSPGVGRATAGGYTF. The CDR3 nucleotides read TGTGCCAGCAGCCCGGGGGTGGGCAGGGCCACCGCAGGTGGCTACACCTTC.

CDR3 sequence reads: CASSYSMGTGEQYF. The CDR3 bases are TGTGCCAGCAGTTACTCGATGGGGACGGGGGAGCAGTACTTC. The J gene is TRBJ2-7, the V gene TRBV6-2 or TRBV6-3; D is possibly TRBD1 or TRBD2 (5 bases each). V lost 0 bases, J lost 7 bases, and 13 bases lay in between. This CDR3 has 14 amino acids. The germline CDR1 and CDR2 sequences are MNHEY and SVGEGT.

The chain joins TRBV29-1 to TRBJ2-7; 10 positions match TRBD1. With the DNA end fitting TRBJ2-5 better, the J assignment may be wrong. The germline V gene encodes CDR1 SQVTM and CDR2 ANQGSEA. The CDR3 covers 13 residues. The CDR3 region has the DNA TGCAGCGTTTTGAGGGACAGGGGAGTGACCCAGTACTTC. Translated, it gives CSVLRDRGVTQYF.

The J gene is TRBJ2-1, the V gene TRBV5-1, with D unresolved. V gave up 2 bases and J gave up 2 bases, with 11 bases separating them. This CDR3 comprises 15 residues. CDR1 is SGHRS and CDR2 is YFSETQ in the germline V gene. The CDR3 DNA reads as TGCGCCAGCAGCTTTTCTGCTAATCCCTACAATGAGCAGTTCTTC. Protein: CASSFSANPYNEQFF.

A remark on this clonotype: At one end, the junction sequence differs from germline, possibly due to a read error. V and J are TRBV11-2 and TRBJ2-1; 9 bases match TRBD2. Looked up from germline, CDR1 is SGHAT and CDR2 is FQNNGV. The CDR3 runs to 15 residues. CDR3 nucleotides: TGTGCCGGCAGCCTTTCCGGGACTAGCCCCAATGAGCAGTTCTTC. Protein sequence: CAGSLSGTSPNEQFF.

The chain combines TRBV7-2 with TRBJ1-2, with D perhaps matching TRBD1 (6 bases). Germline V lookup: CDR1 SGHTA, CDR2 FQGNSA. The V end was cut by 5 bases, the J end by 8 bases, with 27 bases between. The CDR3 has 17 amino acids. CDR3 sequence (DNA): TGTGCCAGCAGCCCGGATGGGGGCGGGTACGGGCTTTTAGGCTACACCTTC. The encoded protein is CASSPDGGGYGLLGYTF.

This sequence joins TRBV7-9 and TRBJ1-6; D gene unclear. The germline V gene encodes CDR1 SEHNR and CDR2 FQNEAQ (reference sequence). The CDR3 length is 10 residues. V was trimmed by 6 bases and J by 14 bases, leaving 8 bases between them. The CDR3 loop reads CASSGGTLHF. The CDR3 region has the DNA TGTGCCAGCAGTGGAGGTACCCTCCACTTT.

V is TRBV7-7 and J is TRBJ1-1; D unresolved. Germline CDR1 reads SSHAT; CDR2 reads FNYEAQ (reference sequence). Trimming stripped 5 bases from V and 0 bases from J, with 16 bases between. The CDR3 is 16 amino acids. CDR3 DNA sequence: TGTGCCAGCAGCCTCTGCCATGAGGAGTTGAACACTGAAGCTTTCTTT. This sequence encodes CASSLCHEELNTEAFF.

The table lists this clonotype with many counts. The chain combines TRBV12-3 or TRBV12-4 with TRBJ2-7, with 9 bases that match TRBD2. The CDR3 contains 15 residues. The V and J ends lost 5 bases and 7 bases, in that order; junction bases with no gene match: 12. The chain's CDR3 is CASSGILAGSGEQYF. DNA of the CDR3: TGTGCCAGCAGTGGGATACTAGCGGGTTCGGGGGAGCAGTACTTC.

The chain combines TRBV7-2 with TRBJ2-3; D gene ambiguous. Germline-derived CDR1 and CDR2 are SGHTA and FQGNSA. The V end lost 0 bases, the J end lost 5 bases, and 12 bases lay between the germline ends. The CDR3 contains 15 residues. The CDR3 protein is CASSLAGVRGDTQYF. The CDR3 coding sequence is TGTGCCAGCAGCTTAGCCGGAGTTCGAGGAGATACGCAGTATTTT.